Below are 28 T cell receptor beta chains sequenced from a single sample in a study of neurological immune-mediated disorders. TCRdb ran MiXCR on the 5' RACE reads and lists one entry per CDR3 protein. Of around 20,000 distinct CDR3 sequences in the sample, 13% are singletons; the top ten hold less than 15%. The source material was PBMCs. These receptors all come from a woman aged 55-75 years with HTLV-1-associated myelopathy (HAM/TSP).

At least ten counts were recorded for this clonotype. The V gene is TRBV5-1, the J gene TRBJ2-1; 14 nucleotides align to TRBD2. The junction had 7 bases not matched to a gene; V was cut back by 4 bases and J by 7 bases. Looked up from germline, CDR1 is SGHRS and CDR2 is YFSETQ. This CDR3 has 16 residues. CDR3 amino acids: CASSPRTSGRLNEQFF. DNA of the CDR3: TGCGCCAGCAGCCCCCGGACTAGCGGGAGGCTTAATGAGCAGTTCTTC.

The sample holds many counts of this clonotype. CDR3 amino acids: CAISGQGAGDTQYF. CDR3 sequence (DNA): TGTGCCATTTCGGGACAGGGGGCGGGAGATACGCAGTATTTT. The chain links TRBV10-3 to TRBJ2-3; 12 bases fit TRBD1. CDR1 and CDR2 from the germline V gene are ENHRY and SYGVKD. V was clipped by 9 bases and J by 5 bases; unmatched bases: 6. This CDR3 contains 14 residues.

This clonotype occurred many times. The chain combines TRBV5-1 with TRBJ1-1; 7 positions agree with TRBD1. Germline-derived CDR1 and CDR2 are SGHRS and YFSETQ. Unmatched junction bases numbered 3, after V lost 2 bases and J lost 2 bases. The CDR3 is made up of 14 amino acids. The CDR3 nucleotides read TGCGCCAGCAGCTTCGGGACAGTCAACACTGAAGCTTTCTTT. It yields the protein CASSFGTVNTEAFF.

V is TRBV24-1 and J is TRBJ1-1; no reliable D call. Germline values: CDR1 KGHDR, CDR2 SFDVKD. V lost 4 bases, J lost 5 bases, and 7 bases lay in between. This CDR3 is 12 amino acids long. In DNA form, the CDR3 reads TGTGCCACCAGTGACCTTGTTACTGAAGCTTTCTTT. Its translation: CATSDLVTEAFF.

This clonotype was recorded at least ten times. The CDR3 DNA follows: TGCAGCGTTGATATGGACCGGTCTAATGAGCAGTTCTTC. Protein sequence: CSVDMDRSNEQFF. This rearrangement joins TRBV29-1 to TRBJ2-1; D remains ambiguous. The germline gives CDR1 SQVTM, CDR2 ANQGSEA. Deletions cut 3 bases from V and 7 bases from J, with 13 bases between. The CDR3 is 13 residues long.

This clonotype was picked up many times. The CDR3 sequence is CASSPEGGRPGNIQYF. DNA for the CDR3: TGCGCCAGCAGCCCCGAGGGGGGGCGACCGGGAAACATTCAGTACTTC. The chain joins TRBV5-1 to TRBJ2-4; possible D gene TRBD2, 7 bases. Looked up from germline, CDR1 is SGHRS and CDR2 is YFSETQ. This CDR3 is built from 16 residues. The ends were cut back, 4 bases at V and 6 bases at J, with 20 bases in the middle.

Relative to its sample, this clonotype is medium-sized (0.01 to 0.1%). The V and J genes are TRBV10-3 and TRBJ1-1; TRBD1 might be the D (5 bases). V lost 6 bases and J lost 1, with 18 bases in between. Germline CDR1 is ENHRY and CDR2 is SYGVKD. This CDR3 is built from 16 residues. This CDR3 is CAIRGSTLRGNTEAFF. In DNA, the CDR3 is TGTGCCATCAGGGGATCGACCTTAAGGGGGAACACTGAAGCTTTCTTT.

This clonotype was seen a few times. This rearrangement joins TRBV27 to TRBJ1-1; 8 nucleotides match TRBD1. CDR3 length: 15 amino acids. Germline CDR1 and CDR2: MNHEY and SMNVEV (reference sequence). V shed 4 bases and J 9 bases; nucleotides not matched to a gene: 13. Written as DNA, the CDR3 is TGTGCCAGCAGTTCATTACAGGGGGTAGGTGATAAAGCTTTCTTT. Its protein product is CASSSLQGVGDKAFF.

This clonotype has a count of ten or more. The chain combines TRBV24-1 with TRBJ2-1, with TRBD1 matching over 9 bases. This CDR3 has 14 amino acids. After removal of 9 bases from V and 5 bases from J, the junction contained 7 bases not matched to a gene. The germline V gene has CDR1 KGHDR and CDR2 SFDVKD. The CDR3 protein is CATGGTGFNNEQFF. CDR3 sequence (DNA): TGTGCCACCGGGGGGACAGGGTTCAACAATGAGCAGTTCTTC.

This clonotype was counted many times. The V and J genes are TRBV20-1 and TRBJ2-1, with D unresolved. Germline V gene data show CDR1 as DFQATT and CDR2 as SNEGSKA (reference sequence). The CDR3 consists of 13 residues. V was clipped by 1 base and J by 15 bases, with 19 bases between them. Here the CDR3 reads CSARATTSEVRFF. CDR3 bases: TGCAGTGCTAGAGCTACTACCAGCGAAGTGAGGTTCTTC.

This clonotype has only a few counts. Because the CDR3's place on the DNA is in doubt, the DNA is left out and the CDR3 is given as listed by TCRdb. This rearrangement joins TRBV11-2 to TRBJ1-2; the table's D gene call, TRBD1, was not cross checked with the DNA. 21 amino acids form the CDR3, both terminal residues included. Germline CDR1 is SGHAT and CDR2 is FQNNGV. This chain's CDR3 is CASSFYICSAEPGQGADGYTF.

This clonotype was detected many times. The chain links TRBV5-1 to TRBJ2-2, with 10 bases lining up with TRBD1. Germline CDR1 and CDR2: SGHRS and YFSETQ. This CDR3 spans 15 amino acids. The V gene end was trimmed by 4 bases and the J gene end by 4 bases; junction bases not matched to a gene: 4. This CDR3 is CASSPGTGVTGELFF. The DNA of the CDR3 is TGCGCCAGCAGCCCCGGGACAGGGGTCACCGGGGAGCTGTTTTTT. Supplemented by reference TRBV5-1 and TRBJ2-2, the full variable domain reads KAGVTQTPRYLIKTRGQQVTLSCSPISGHRSVSWYQQTPGQGLQFLFEYFSETQRNKGNFPGRFSGRQFSNSRSEMNVSTLELGDSALYLCASSPGTGVTGELFFGEGSRLTVL.

Ten or more counts support this clonotype. The V and J genes are TRBV5-5 and TRBJ2-3; weak D call: TRBD2 (6 bases). CDR1 SGHKS and CDR2 YYEKEE come from the germline V gene (reference sequence). Between the trimmed V and J ends, which lost 3 bases and 2 bases, there was a span of 13 bases. This CDR3 contains 15 residues. As DNA, the CDR3 is TGTGCCAGCAGCTCGGGACTGGGATACACAGATACGCAGTATTTT. It specifies CASSSGLGYTDTQYF.

Ten or more counts support this clonotype. J is TRBJ2-1 and V is TRBV7-9, with a weak D call TRBD1 (6 bases). This CDR3 has 15 residues. CDR1 is SEHNR, CDR2 FQNEAQ, per germline (reference sequence). V lost 1 base to trimming and J lost 6 bases, with 13 bases between them. The CDR3 sequence is CASSLGAGVGNEQFF. As DNA, the CDR3 is TGTGCCAGCAGCTTAGGAGCAGGGGTAGGCAATGAGCAGTTCTTC.

This clonotype came up many times. The V gene is TRBV4-1, the J gene TRBJ2-1; 10 bases are shared with TRBD2. The CDR3 runs to 15 residues. V shed 1 base and J 9 bases; nucleotides not matched to a gene: 6. Germline V gene sequence: CDR1 MGHRA, CDR2 YSYEKL. The CDR3 sequence: CASSQASGSLGEQFF. CDR3 sequence (DNA): TGCGCCAGCAGCCAAGCTAGCGGGAGTCTTGGTGAGCAGTTCTTC.

In this sample, this clonotype turned up many times. The V call is TRBV29-1, the J call TRBJ2-7, with D tentatively TRBD2 (7 bases). The length of the CDR3 is 15 residues. Trimming cost V 1 base and J 3 bases, with 16 bases left between them. The germline gives CDR1 SQVTM, CDR2 ANQGSEA. CDR3 sequence: CSVEGGGGGGYEQYF. The CDR3, as DNA: TGCAGCGTTGAAGGGGGGGGCGGGGGCGGCTACGAGCAGTACTTC.

The chain couples TRBV20-1 to TRBJ2-7; D might be TRBD2 (6 bases). The V end lost 6 bases, the J end lost 4 bases, and 25 bases lay between the germline ends. This CDR3 is built from 16 residues. CDR1 is DFQATT and CDR2 is SNEGSKA in the germline V gene (reference sequence). In nucleotides, the CDR3 is TGCAGTGCCCTTCGGTCCCCCGGGGGTCCCCCTTACGAGCAGTACTTC. This encodes CSALRSPGGPPYEQYF.

This clonotype has ten or more counts. V usage is TRBV11-2 and J usage is TRBJ2-7; D is perhaps TRBD1 or TRBD2 (5 bases each). CDR1 is SGHAT and CDR2 is FQNNGV in the germline V gene. CDR3 length equals 15 residues. V lost 5 bases and J lost 6, with 20 bases in between. CDR3 residues: CASSPRTGPRVEQYF. In DNA form, the CDR3 reads TGTGCCAGCAGCCCCCGGACGGGACCTCGGGTCGAGCAGTACTTC.

Within the sample, this clonotype is medium-sized (0.01 to 0.1%). This chain uses TRBV29-1 with TRBJ2-7; 10 bases map to TRBD1. The CDR3 is 16 residues long. The germline gives CDR1 SQVTM, CDR2 ANQGSEA. The J segment lost 3 bases and the V segment lost 2 bases, leaving 10 bases of the junction unmatched. The CDR3 loop reads CSVENLGTGVIYEQYF. The CDR3 nucleotides read TGCAGCGTTGAAAATCTAGGGACAGGGGTAATCTACGAGCAGTACTTC.

This clonotype was seen at least ten times. The chain is built from TRBV19 and TRBJ2-2; D is unclear. Trimming cost V 3 bases and J 11 bases, with 10 bases left between them. CDR1 is LNHDA and CDR2 is SQIVND in the germline V gene (reference sequence). CDR3 size: 12 residues. In DNA form, the CDR3 reads TGTGCCAGTAGTATTTTTCCGAGTGAGCTGTTTTTT. Translated, it gives CASSIFPSELFF.

This clonotype was observed many times. The V and J genes are TRBV7-2 and TRBJ2-1, with TRBD1 matching over 7 bases. The ends lost 5 bases at V and 4 bases at J; junction bases unmatched: 5. The CDR3 is 14 amino acids. The germline V gene has CDR1 SGHTA and CDR2 FQGNSA. The CDR3 nucleotides read TGTGCCAGCAGCCGGGACAGCCCTTACAATGAGCAGTTCTTC. This encodes CASSRDSPYNEQFF.

In its sample, this clonotype was seen many times. This chain connects TRBV7-9 to TRBJ2-1; D is possibly TRBD1 (6 bases). The CDR3 spans 15 residues. Germline V gives CDR1 SEHNR, CDR2 FQNEAQ (reference sequence). V was clipped by 4 bases and J by 1 base, with 11 bases between them. In DNA form, the CDR3 reads TGTGCCAGCAGCTCCCAGGGGTCATCCTACAATGAGCAGTTCTTC. Translating it yields CASSSQGSSYNEQFF.

This clonotype was observed at least ten times. The chain recombines TRBV20-1 with TRBJ1-3; 8 bases are a match to TRBD1. This CDR3 region has 14 residues. Germline V gives CDR1 DFQATT, CDR2 SNEGSKA (reference sequence). After removal of 6 bases from V and 2 bases from J, the junction contained 6 bases not matched to a gene. The CDR3 DNA follows: TGCAGTGCCACTGACAGGGGAGCTGGAAACACCATATATTTT. This gives the protein CSATDRGAGNTIYF.

By sample fraction, this clonotype is medium-sized. This sequence joins TRBV10-3 and TRBJ1-5; TRBD1 aligns across 10 bases. There are 15 residues in the CDR3. The germline V gene has CDR1 ENHRY and CDR2 SYGVKD. Trimming cost V 6 bases and J 4 bases; bases outside gene matches: 6. CDR3 protein: CAIRGTGEGNQPQHF. Written as DNA, the CDR3 is TGTGCCATCAGGGGGACAGGGGAAGGGAATCAGCCCCAGCATTTT.

Points on this clonotype: Sequence at one end of the junction differs from germline and may be a read error. The chain combines TRBV30 with TRBJ1-5; TRBD1 agrees at 7 bases. The CDR3 contains 12 residues. Per the germline V gene, CDR1 is GTSNPN and CDR2 is SVGIG (reference sequence). This chain's CDR3 is CAWSHRGQHQHF. In nucleotides, the CDR3 is TGTGCCTGGAGTCACAGGGGTCAGCACCAGCATTTT.

The V call is TRBV19, the J call TRBJ2-1, with 8 bases aligning to TRBD2. CDR1 is LNHDA and CDR2 is SQIVND in the germline V gene (reference sequence). With V trimmed by 7 bases and J by 10 bases, 9 bases remained unmatched. The CDR3 totals 13 residues. The CDR3 sequence is CASTPGGLYEQFF. The CDR3 DNA sequence: TGTGCCAGTACCCCGGGGGGGCTCTACGAGCAGTTCTTC. Supplemented by reference TRBV19 and TRBJ2-1, the full variable domain reads DGGITQSPKYLFRKEGQNVTLSCEQNLNHDAMYWYRQDPGQGLRLIYYSQIVNDFQKGDIAEGYSVSREKKESFPLTVTSAQKNPTAFYLCASTPGGLYEQFFGPGTRLTVL.

At least ten counts were recorded for this clonotype. The chain couples TRBV25-1 to TRBJ2-7; 7 positions agree with TRBD1. CDR3 length: 16 residues. Germline lookup yields CDR1 MGHDK and CDR2 SYGVNS. The V segment lost 7 bases and the J segment 0 bases; nucleotides outside the gene matches: 12. The CDR3 coding sequence is TGTGCCAGCATTGGTCCTCCCCGGACAGGCTCCTACGAGCAGTACTTC. Amino acid sequence: CASIGPPRTGSYEQYF.

In regard to this clonotype: One junction end disagrees with the germline gene, perhaps due to a read error. The genes are TRBV20-1 and TRBJ2-1; TRBD2 agrees at 13 bases. CDR1 and CDR2 (germline): DFQATT, SNEGSKA (reference sequence). The CDR3 is 12 amino acids. CDR3 DNA sequence: TGCAGTGCTAGGACTAGCGGGGGGATCAGTGTCTTC. Its translation is CSARTSGGISVF.